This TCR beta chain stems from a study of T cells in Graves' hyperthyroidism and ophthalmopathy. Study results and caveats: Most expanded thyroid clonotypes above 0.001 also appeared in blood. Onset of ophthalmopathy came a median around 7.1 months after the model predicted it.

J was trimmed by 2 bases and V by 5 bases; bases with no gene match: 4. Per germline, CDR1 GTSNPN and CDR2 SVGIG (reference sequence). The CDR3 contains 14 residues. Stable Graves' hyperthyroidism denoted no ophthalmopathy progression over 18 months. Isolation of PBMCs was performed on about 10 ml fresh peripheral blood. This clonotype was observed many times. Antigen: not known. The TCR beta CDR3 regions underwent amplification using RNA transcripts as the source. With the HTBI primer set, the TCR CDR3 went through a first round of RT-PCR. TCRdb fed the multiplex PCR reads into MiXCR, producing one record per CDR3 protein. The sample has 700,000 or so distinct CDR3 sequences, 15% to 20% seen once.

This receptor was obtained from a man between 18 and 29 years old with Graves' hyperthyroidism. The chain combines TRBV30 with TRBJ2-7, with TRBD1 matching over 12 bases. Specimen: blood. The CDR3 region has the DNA TGTGCCTGGGGGGGACAGGGGGCCGCCTACGAGCAGTACTTC. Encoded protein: CAWGGQGAAYEQYF. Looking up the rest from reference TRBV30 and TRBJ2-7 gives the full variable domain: SQTIHQWPATLVQPVGSPLSLECTVEGTSNPNLYWYRQAAGRGLQLLFYSVGIGQISSEVPQNLSASRPQDRQFILSSKKLLLSDSGFYLCAWGGQGAAYEQYFGPGTRLTVT.